These 14 T cell receptor beta chains originate from one sample sequenced in a study of cytomegalovirus exposure and HLA in healthy donors. Vbeta (60) and Jbeta (13) primers were used in the PCR. Sequenced by immunoSEQ multiplex PCR; TCRdb stores in-frame clones only, minus some. The top ten hold approximately 2% of the sample, which has about 160,000 clones, around 76% seen once. Sequenced input: PBMCs. These receptors all come from a female donor in good health and CMV-seronegative.

The chain employs TRBV7-8 and TRBJ1-1; D gene unclear. The germline V gene has CDR1 SGHVS and CDR2 FQNEAQ. The V end was cut by 5 bases, the J end by 2 bases, with 12 bases between. This CDR3 has 14 residues. CDR3: CASSPRWANTEAFF. CDR3 sequence (DNA): TGTGCCAGCAGCCCCCGGTGGGCCAACACTGAAGCTTTCTTT.

The chain has TRBV19 and TRBJ1-1; D ambiguous. The CDR3 covers 14 residues. Germline CDR1 is LNHDA and CDR2 is SQIVND (reference sequence). Trimming shortened V by 5 bases and J by 4 bases, and 14 bases separated the two germline ends. The CDR3 here is CASSHPWESTEAFF. CDR3 nucleotides: TGTGCCAGTAGTCACCCCTGGGAGAGCACTGAAGCTTTCTTT.

This chain joins TRBV5-1 and TRBJ2-1; TRBD2 aligns across 12 bases. Trimming at V came to 6 bases and at J to 6 bases, leaving 4 bases not matched to a gene. CDR1 is SGHRS, CDR2 YFSETQ, per germline. This CDR3 is built from 14 residues. This CDR3 reads CASTGTSGFNEQFF. The CDR3 DNA sequence: TGCGCCAGCACGGGGACTAGCGGGTTCAATGAGCAGTTCTTC.

The CDR3 spells CASSKSRTGYNYGYTF. The CDR3 coding sequence is TGTGCCAGCAGCAAATCCCGGACAGGTTACAACTATGGCTACACCTTC. The chain links TRBV7-9 to TRBJ1-2; TRBD1 matches 7 bases. The germline V gene encodes CDR1 SEHNR and CDR2 FQNEAQ (reference sequence). The J segment lost 2 bases and the V segment lost 5 bases, leaving 11 bases of the junction unmatched. This CDR3 region has 16 residues.

This clone was observed a few times. This chain uses TRBV5-1 with TRBJ2-1; 8 bases align to TRBD1. This CDR3 has 13 amino acids. V gave up 3 bases and J gave up 8 bases; unmatched junction bases: 4. Germline CDR1 SGHRS, CDR2 YFSETQ. CDR3 amino acids: CASSSDRGYEQFF. The CDR3 nucleotides are TGCGCCAGCAGCTCTGACAGGGGCTATGAGCAGTTCTTC. The whole variable domain, remainder taken from reference TRBV5-1 and TRBJ2-1, is KAGVTQTPRYLIKTRGQQVTLSCSPISGHRSVSWYQQTPGQGLQFLFEYFSETQRNKGNFPGRFSGRQFSNSRSEMNVSTLELGDSALYLCASSSDRGYEQFFGPGTRLTVL.

V is TRBV5-3 and J is TRBJ2-7; 8 bases map to TRBD1. Being an ORF, TRBV5-3 has a function that is uncertain. The V segment lost 0 bases and the J segment 5 bases; nucleotides outside the gene matches: 10. This CDR3 has 16 residues. CDR3 bases: TGTGCCAGAAGCTTGGCTGGGACAGGATTTTGGCACGAGCAGTACTTC. Translating it yields CARSLAGTGFWHEQYF.

This chain uses TRBV7-8 with TRBJ1-1, with a weak D call TRBD1 (6 bases). Trimming removed 5 bases from V and 5 bases from J, with 15 bases in between. Germline CDR1 is SGHVS and CDR2 is FQNEAQ. The CDR3 length is 14 residues. The CDR3 bases are TGTGCCAGCAGCCCACGGGGGGCCGGAACTGAAGCTTTCTTT. This translates into CASSPRGAGTEAFF.

This sequence joins TRBV30 and TRBJ2-6, with TRBD1 as a possible D gene (6 bases). Trimming left V 7 bases short and J 9 bases short, with 25 bases between. This CDR3 is 16 amino acids long. Germline V gene data show CDR1 as GTSNPN and CDR2 as SVGIG (reference sequence). The CDR3 here is CASQAQLGAHSNVLTF. CDR3 nucleotides: TGTGCCTCACAAGCCCAATTGGGGGCTCACAGCAACGTCCTGACTTTC.

This chain links TRBV5-1 with TRBJ2-1; 9 bases match TRBD2. After removal of 4 bases from V and 4 bases from J, the junction contained 6 bases not matched to a gene. CDR3 length: 15 residues. Per the germline V gene, CDR1 is SGHRS and CDR2 is YFSETQ. CDR3 amino acids: CASSLGLAPYNEQFF. The CDR3 coding sequence is TGCGCCAGCAGCCTCGGACTAGCGCCTTACAATGAGCAGTTCTTC. Complete variable domain (other parts from reference TRBV5-1 and TRBJ2-1): KAGVTQTPRYLIKTRGQQVTLSCSPISGHRSVSWYQQTPGQGLQFLFEYFSETQRNKGNFPGRFSGRQFSNSRSEMNVSTLELGDSALYLCASSLGLAPYNEQFFGPGTRLTVL.

The rearrangement joins TRBV10-3 to TRBJ1-2, with a tentative D call TRBD1 (5 bases). CDR1 and CDR2 (germline): ENHRY, SYGVKD. Trimming removed 0 bases from V and 3 bases from J, with 14 bases in between. The CDR3 runs to 16 residues. CDR3 in amino acids: CAISESAGPRDYGYTF. In nucleotides, the CDR3 is TGTGCCATCAGTGAGTCTGCAGGCCCCAGGGACTATGGCTACACCTTC.

The rearrangement uses TRBV5-1 and TRBJ1-2; a weak D match, TRBD1 (5 bases). CDR3 length: 14 amino acids. Germline lookup yields CDR1 SGHRS and CDR2 YFSETQ. V shed 0 bases and J shed 8 bases, with 14 bases lying between them. CDR3 region: CASSLDSGPDGYTF. CDR3 nucleotide sequence: TGCGCCAGCAGCTTGGATTCAGGGCCAGACGGCTACACCTTC.

CDR3 in DNA: TGTGCCAGCAGCCCGAGACTAGCGGGAGTGCTATCAGCCAAAAACATTCAGTACTTC. Its protein is CASSPRLAGVLSAKNIQYF. The chain uses TRBV9 and TRBJ2-4, with 12 bases fitting TRBD2. Trimming removed 4 bases from V and 0 bases from J; junction bases left unmatched: 11. Germline CDR1 SGDLS, CDR2 YYNGEE. The length of the CDR3 is 19 residues. Using reference TRBV9 and TRBJ2-4 for the parts outside the CDR3, the full variable domain is DSGVTQTPKHLITATGQRVTLRCSPRSGDLSVYWYQQSLDQGLQFLIQYYNGEERAKGNILERFSAQQFPDLHSELNLSSLELGDSALYFCASSPRLAGVLSAKNIQYFGAGTRLSVL.

The J gene is TRBJ1-5, the V gene TRBV18, with D maybe TRBD1 (6 bases). The CDR3 totals 15 residues. The germline V gene has CDR1 KGHSH and CDR2 LQKENI. With 5 bases removed from V and 1 base from J, the gap between germline ends came to 12 bases. The CDR3 region has the DNA TGTGCCAGCTCATCATCAGGGGTAAGCAATCAGCCCCAGCATTTT. This encodes CASSSSGVSNQPQHF.

The V call is TRBV4-2, the J call TRBJ2-5; perhaps TRBD1 as D (6 bases). The J call is uncertain, as TRBJ2-7 better fits the DNA end. The CDR3 is 15 amino acids. Germline V CDR1 and CDR2: LGHNA, YNFKEQ. CDR3 sequence (DNA): TGTGCCAGCAGCCAAGAAGGCAGGGGAAGGGACGAGCAGTACTTC. Translated, it gives CASSQEGRGRDEQYF.